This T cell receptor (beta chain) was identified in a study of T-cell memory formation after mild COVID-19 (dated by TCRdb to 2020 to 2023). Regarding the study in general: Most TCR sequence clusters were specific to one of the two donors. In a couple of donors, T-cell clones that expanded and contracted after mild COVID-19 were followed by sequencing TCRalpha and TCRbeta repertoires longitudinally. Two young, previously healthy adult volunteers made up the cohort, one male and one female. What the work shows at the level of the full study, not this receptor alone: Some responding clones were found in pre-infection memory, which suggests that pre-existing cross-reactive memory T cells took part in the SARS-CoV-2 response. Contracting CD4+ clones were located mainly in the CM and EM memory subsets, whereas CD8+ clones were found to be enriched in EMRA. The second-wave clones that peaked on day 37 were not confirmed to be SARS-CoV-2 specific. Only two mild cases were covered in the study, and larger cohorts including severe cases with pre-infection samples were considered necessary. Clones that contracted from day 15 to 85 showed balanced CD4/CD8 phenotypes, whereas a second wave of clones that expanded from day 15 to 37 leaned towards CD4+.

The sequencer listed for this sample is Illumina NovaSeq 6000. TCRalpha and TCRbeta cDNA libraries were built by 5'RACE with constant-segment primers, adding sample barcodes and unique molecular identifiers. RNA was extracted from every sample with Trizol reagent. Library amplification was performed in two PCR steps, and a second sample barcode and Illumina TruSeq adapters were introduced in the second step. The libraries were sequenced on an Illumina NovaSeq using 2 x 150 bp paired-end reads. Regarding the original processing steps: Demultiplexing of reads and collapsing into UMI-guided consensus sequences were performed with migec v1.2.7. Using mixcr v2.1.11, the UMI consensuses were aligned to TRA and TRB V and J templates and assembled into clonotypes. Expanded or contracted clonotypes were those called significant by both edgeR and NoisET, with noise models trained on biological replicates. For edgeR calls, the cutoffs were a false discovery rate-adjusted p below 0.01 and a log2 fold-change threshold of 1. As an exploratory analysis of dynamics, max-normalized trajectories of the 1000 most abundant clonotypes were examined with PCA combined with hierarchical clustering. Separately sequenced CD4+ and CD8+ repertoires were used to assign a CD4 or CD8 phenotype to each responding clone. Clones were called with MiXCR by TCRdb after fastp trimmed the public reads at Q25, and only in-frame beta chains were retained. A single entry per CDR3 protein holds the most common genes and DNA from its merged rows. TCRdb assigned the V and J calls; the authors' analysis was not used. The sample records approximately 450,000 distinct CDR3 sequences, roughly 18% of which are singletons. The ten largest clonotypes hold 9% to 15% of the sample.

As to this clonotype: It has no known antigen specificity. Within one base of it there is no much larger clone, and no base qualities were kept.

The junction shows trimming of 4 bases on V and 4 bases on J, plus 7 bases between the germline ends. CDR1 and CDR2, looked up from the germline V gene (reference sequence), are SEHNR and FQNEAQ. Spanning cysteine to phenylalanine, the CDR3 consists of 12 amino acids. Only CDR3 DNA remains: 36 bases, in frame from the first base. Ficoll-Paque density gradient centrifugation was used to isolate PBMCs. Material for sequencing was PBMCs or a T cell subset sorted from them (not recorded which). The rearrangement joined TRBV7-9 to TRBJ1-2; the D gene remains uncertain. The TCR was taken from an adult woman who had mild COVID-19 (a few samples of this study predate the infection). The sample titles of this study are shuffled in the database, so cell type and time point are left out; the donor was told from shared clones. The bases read TGTGCCAGCAGCTCTAACAGCTATGGCTACACCTTC. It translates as CASSSNSYGYTF.